This passage covers 30 T cell receptor beta chains from one sample sequenced in a study of blood T cells in healthy people across ages. PCR was performed a second time for about 7 to 11 cycles using a sample-barcoded 5' primer and a J-beta primer mix. MiXCR, applied by TCRdb to the 5' RACE reads, yields one record per CDR3 protein. The sample lists approximately 1.5 million distinct CDR3 sequences; 40% to 45% were seen once. Sequencing was done on a sample of blood. Source of these receptors: a young woman in good health.

This chain connects TRBV7-9 to TRBJ2-1; perhaps D is TRBD1 or TRBD2 (5 bases each). Germline assignment: CDR1 SEHNR and CDR2 FQNEAQ (reference sequence). The CDR3 totals 15 residues. V lost 7 bases and J 7 bases, leaving 20 bases between the germline ends. The CDR3 sequence: CASMPRGAKENEQFF. The CDR3, as DNA: TGTGCCAGCATGCCCCGAGGGGCAAAGGAAAATGAGCAGTTCTTC.

The V and J genes are TRBV20-1 and TRBJ1-2; tentative D call: TRBD1 (6 bases). CDR3 length equals 15 residues. V lost 4 bases and J 3 bases, leaving 18 bases between the germline ends. CDR1 DFQATT and CDR2 SNEGSKA come from the germline V gene (reference sequence). The CDR3: CSANRGTTLDYGYTF. As DNA, the CDR3 is TGCAGTGCTAATAGGGGGACTACACTAGACTATGGCTACACCTTC.

This chain uses TRBV20-1 with TRBJ2-3, with D hard to call. The CDR3 extends over 11 amino acids. Per germline, CDR1 DFQATT and CDR2 SNEGSKA (reference sequence). The CDR3 bases are TGCAGCCGGGCTGTAGGCGATACGCAGTATTTT. This codes for CSRAVGDTQYF.

This clonotype has only one observation. The CDR3 DNA follows: TGTGCCTGGAGAGGGGAGAGGTACGAGCAGTACTTC. This encodes CAWRGERYEQYF. The chain recombines TRBV30 with TRBJ2-4, with D tentatively TRBD1 or TRBD2 (5 bases each). The J call may be faulty, since TRBJ2-7 better matches the DNA end. Germline V CDR1 and CDR2: GTSNPN, SVGIG (reference sequence). This CDR3 is built from 12 residues.

This rearrangement joins TRBV28 to TRBJ1-5; possible D gene TRBD1, 6 bases. V was clipped by 2 bases and J by 4 bases, with 18 bases between them. The CDR3 is 17 amino acids. Germline CDR1 is MDHEN and CDR2 is SYDVKM. DNA of the CDR3: TGTGCCAGCAGTTTAATCAAGATCGACAGGTTGAATCAGCCCCAGCATTTT. This codes for CASSLIKIDRLNQPQHF.

J is TRBJ2-3 and V is TRBV28; 9 bases fit TRBD2. The junction had 12 bases not matched to a gene; V was cut back by 11 bases and J by 0 bases. The CDR3 is 16 amino acids. The V gene's germline CDR1 is MDHEN and CDR2 SYDVKM. The CDR3 sequence: CALGATSGPSTDTQYF. For the CDR3, the DNA is TGTGCCTTAGGGGCGACTAGCGGCCCTAGCACAGATACGCAGTATTTT.

This chain links TRBV7-3 with TRBJ1-1; 7 bases align to TRBD1. Germline CDR1 reads SGHTA; CDR2 reads FQGTGA. With 0 bases clipped from V and 0 bases from J, the junction kept 7 bases outside the gene matches. The CDR3 has 17 residues. The CDR3 loop reads CASSLTDGGQMNTEAFF. CDR3 nucleotides: TGTGCCAGCAGCTTAACGGACGGGGGACAGATGAACACTGAAGCTTTCTTT.

With respect to this clonotype: A read error is possible here, since a much larger clone lies one base away. The chain has TRBV7-2 and TRBJ2-5; D gene ambiguous. Trimming cost V 3 bases and J 13 bases, with 18 bases left between them. Per the germline V gene, CDR1 is SGHTA and CDR2 is FQGNSA. The CDR3 runs to 13 residues. CDR3 sequence reads: CASSLVSTYERYF. In DNA form, the CDR3 reads TGTGCCAGCAGCTTGGTTTCAACCTACGAGCGGTACTTC.

This clonotype was observed a handful of times. The J gene is TRBJ2-1, the V gene TRBV11-2, with a weak D call TRBD2 (6 bases). Trimming took off 4 bases at V and 6 bases at J, with 13 bases between the two ends. The CDR3 is 14 residues long. The germline V gene has CDR1 SGHAT and CDR2 FQNNGV. CDR3 residues: CASSSPAEGNEQFF. The CDR3 DNA is TGTGCCAGCAGCTCCCCCGCGGAGGGCAATGAGCAGTTCTTC. The full variable domain, its missing parts supplied by reference TRBV11-2 and TRBJ2-1, is EAGVAQSPRYKIIEKRQSVAFWCNPISGHATLYWYQQILGQGPKLLIQFQNNGVVDDSQLPKDRFSAERLKGVDSTLKIQPAKLEDSAVYLCASSSPAEGNEQFFGPGTRLTVL.

This clonotype has more than one count but fewer than ten. The chain joins TRBV20-1 to TRBJ2-7; TRBD2 aligns across 14 bases. Trimming at V came to 4 bases and at J to 1 base, leaving 3 bases not matched to a gene. CDR3 length equals 15 residues. Germline V gene lookup returns CDR1 DFQATT and CDR2 SNEGSKA (reference sequence). The CDR3 DNA sequence: TGCAGTGCTACCGGGACTAGCGGGAGATCCTACGAGCAGTACTTC. Protein product: CSATGTSGRSYEQYF.

The chain uses TRBV27 and TRBJ1-6; D is unclear. CDR3 size: 15 residues. Per germline, CDR1 MNHEY and CDR2 SMNVEV (reference sequence). V lost 4 bases, J lost 4 bases, and 11 bases lay in between. CDR3 DNA: TGTGCCAGCAGTTCTTGGACGGAGTATAATTCACCCCTCCACTTT. It yields the protein CASSSWTEYNSPLHF.

V is TRBV7-9 and J is TRBJ1-1; D gene ambiguous. The germline V and J ends were trimmed by 1 base and 7 bases, with 10 bases remaining between them. The CDR3 is 13 amino acids. CDR1 SEHNR and CDR2 FQNEAQ come from the germline V gene (reference sequence). The CDR3 nucleotides are TGTGCCAGCAGCTTAGTAGTAAAGGTTGAAGCTTTCTTT. Its protein product is CASSLVVKVEAFF.

Remarks on this clonotype: Just one base apart from a much larger clone, this may be a read error. This chain joins TRBV7-2 and TRBJ2-5; 12 positions match TRBD2. CDR3 size: 15 residues. J was trimmed by 11 bases and V by 4 bases; bases with no gene match: 11. Looked up from germline, CDR1 is SGHTA and CDR2 is FQGNSA. The chain's CDR3 is CASSSTSGGYNEQYF. CDR3 bases: TGTGCCAGCAGCTCCACTAGCGGGGGGTACAATGAGCAGTACTTC.

The chain links TRBV6-2 or TRBV6-3 to TRBJ1-5; TRBD1 matches at 8 bases. V lost 6 bases and J lost 3; bases outside the gene matches: 4. Germline V gene data show CDR1 as MNHEY and CDR2 as SVGEGT. This CDR3 contains 14 residues. CDR3 protein: CASRDRASNQPQHF. The CDR3 DNA is TGTGCCAGCAGGGACAGGGCTTCCAATCAGCCCCAGCATTTT.

In DNA form, the CDR3 reads TGCAGCGTTGGTCCCCGGACAGGTCCCTTCTACGAGCAGTACTTC. It specifies CSVGPRTGPFYEQYF. The chain employs TRBV29-1 and TRBJ2-7; 7 bases line up with TRBD1. Germline-derived CDR1 and CDR2 are SQVTM and ANQGSEA. The CDR3 covers 15 residues. V was pared by 4 bases and J by 3 bases, with 12 bases of the junction left unmatched.

About this clonotype itself: One end of the junction fails to match germline, which may point to a read error. This chain connects TRBV6-5 to TRBJ2-3; no definite D call. CDR3 size: 13 residues. The germline V gene encodes CDR1 MNHEY and CDR2 SVGAGI. CDR3 DNA: TGTGCCAGCAGTGACTCTCTCCATGGTACGCAGTATTTT. It codes for CASSDSLHGTQYF.

The J gene is TRBJ2-1, the V gene TRBV6-5; TRBD2 is a possible D gene (6 bases). The germline V gene encodes CDR1 MNHEY and CDR2 SVGAGI. The CDR3 covers 15 residues. V lost 0 bases, J lost 6 bases, and 12 bases lay in between. In nucleotides, the CDR3 is TGTGCCAGCAGTTACTCGGAGGGAGCTGCCAATGAGCAGTTCTTC. It specifies CASSYSEGAANEQFF.

This clonotype came up a few times. The rearrangement links TRBV27 to TRBJ2-3, with TRBD2 as a possible D gene (6 bases). Near its end, the DNA agrees better with TRBJ2-5, so the J call may be wrong. CDR3 length: 11 residues. CDR1 is MNHEY, CDR2 SMNVEV, per germline (reference sequence). In nucleotides, the CDR3 is TGTGCCAGCAGTTCCGGGGGGACCCAGTACTTC. This encodes CASSSGGTQYF.

The V gene is TRBV29-1, the J gene TRBJ2-1, with D possibly being TRBD1 (7 bases). The CDR3 sequence is 13 residues long. The ends were cut back, 4 bases at V and 10 bases at J, with 17 bases in the middle. In germline, CDR1 is SQVTM, CDR2 ANQGSEA. As DNA, the CDR3 is TGCAGCGTTGGGAGGGACAGTGTCTACGAGCAGTTCTTC. It translates to CSVGRDSVYEQFF.

The genes are TRBV7-2 and TRBJ2-1; D is uncertain. The V and J ends lost 5 bases and 0 bases respectively, with 14 bases between them. Germline V gene data show CDR1 as SGHTA and CDR2 as FQGNSA. The CDR3 covers 16 residues. This chain's CDR3 is CASSPNTFRSYNEQFF. CDR3 DNA sequence: TGTGCCAGCAGCCCGAACACCTTCCGCTCCTACAATGAGCAGTTCTTC. The full variable domain, rest sourced from reference TRBV7-2 and TRBJ2-1, is GAGVSQSPSNKVTEKGKDVELRCDPISGHTALYWYRQSLGQGLEFLIYFQGNSAPDKSGLPSDRFSAERTGGSVSTLTIQRTQQEDSAVYLCASSPNTFRSYNEQFFGPGTRLTVL.

The V and J genes are TRBV20-1 and TRBJ2-7, with D possibly TRBD1 on 5 matching bases. Trimming took off 6 bases at V and 6 bases at J, with 18 bases between the two ends. CDR3 size: 13 residues. From germline, CDR1 is DFQATT and CDR2 SNEGSKA (reference sequence). The CDR3 region is CSARTGFDSEQYF. CDR3 bases: TGCAGTGCCCGCACAGGTTTTGATTCCGAGCAGTACTTC.

The chain has TRBV6-5 and TRBJ1-1; D is perhaps TRBD1 (6 bases). This CDR3 region has 16 residues. CDR1 is MNHEY and CDR2 is SVGAGI in the germline V gene. V dropped 0 bases and J dropped 3 bases, with 14 bases sitting between them. The CDR3 protein is CASSYSIRGSDTEAFF. DNA for the CDR3: TGTGCCAGCAGTTACTCGATAAGGGGGTCGGACACTGAAGCTTTCTTT.

The rearrangement joins TRBV18 to TRBJ1-2; TRBD1 is a possible D gene (6 bases). In germline, CDR1 is KGHSH, CDR2 LQKENI. Deletions cut 3 bases from V and 4 bases from J, with 18 bases between. The CDR3 totals 16 residues. This CDR3 reads CASSPSVITRGYGYTF. The CDR3 DNA sequence: TGTGCCAGCTCACCCTCCGTAATTACCAGGGGCTATGGCTACACCTTC.

The rearrangement uses TRBV9 and TRBJ2-1; 7 positions match TRBD2. The CDR3 runs to 15 residues. Trimming took 10 bases from V and 9 from J; bases not matched to a gene: 19. The germline V gene encodes CDR1 SGDLS and CDR2 YYNGEE. The CDR3 region is CAGPVTGGKPAEQFF. The CDR3, as DNA: TGTGCCGGCCCAGTAACGGGAGGAAAGCCCGCTGAGCAGTTCTTC.

The chain couples TRBV27 to TRBJ2-1; possibly TRBD1 for D (6 bases). This CDR3 spans 14 amino acids. Germline CDR1 MNHEY, CDR2 SMNVEV (reference sequence). V lost 1 base and J 13 bases, leaving 17 bases between the germline ends. The CDR3, as DNA: TGTGCCAGCAGTTTATACTCAGGGGCAGAGACCCAGTTCTTC. It encodes CASSLYSGAETQFF.

This clonotype was found a few times. This rearrangement joins TRBV29-1 to TRBJ2-3, with D perhaps TRBD1 (9 bases). The germline V and J ends were trimmed by 5 bases and 5 bases, with 17 bases remaining between them. Germline V gene lookup returns CDR1 SQVTM and CDR2 ANQGSEA. CDR3 length equals 14 residues. The CDR3: CSVRGGQGGDTQYF. CDR3 bases: TGCAGCGTTCGGGGGGGACAGGGTGGAGATACGCAGTATTTT.

This clonotype came up many times. For the CDR3, the DNA is TGTGCCACCAGCAGAGATCCTGCCTATGAGCAGTTCTTC. Encoded protein: CATSRDPAYEQFF. The rearrangement links TRBV15 to TRBJ2-1; unclear D gene. The CDR3 consists of 13 residues. Germline CDR1 is LNHNV and CDR2 is YYDKDF (reference sequence). Trimming shortened V by 0 bases and J by 8 bases, and 8 bases separated the two germline ends.

This clonotype was picked up a small number of times. This chain joins TRBV6-6 and TRBJ1-1, with D possibly TRBD1 on 5 matching bases. The germline V gene encodes CDR1 MNHNY and CDR2 SVGAGI (reference sequence). This CDR3 spans 15 amino acids. The germline V and J ends were trimmed by 5 bases and 13 bases, with 26 bases remaining between them. The CDR3 loop reads CASSTSGQTYNQDFF. CDR3 nucleotide sequence: TGTGCCAGCAGTACCTCGGGGCAAACGTATAACCAAGATTTCTTT.

The J gene is TRBJ2-7, the V gene TRBV5-5; tentative D call: TRBD1 (6 bases). In germline, CDR1 is SGHKS, CDR2 YYEKEE (reference sequence). Trimming left V 4 bases short and J 0 bases short, with 11 bases between. The CDR3 contains 14 residues. The CDR3 sequence: CASSQGHFSYEQYF. The CDR3 DNA sequence: TGTGCCAGCAGCCAGGGACACTTCTCCTACGAGCAGTACTTC.

The J gene is TRBJ2-7, the V gene TRBV25-1; tentatively, D is TRBD1 (6 bases). Judging by the DNA end, TRBJ2-5 fits better; the J call may be wrong. This CDR3 region has 14 residues. Germline V gene sequence: CDR1 MGHDK, CDR2 SYGVNS. This CDR3 reads CASSNQDRAETQYF. The CDR3 DNA is TGTGCCAGCAGTAACCAGGACAGAGCAGAGACCCAGTACTTC.